The TCR beta chain described here comes from a study of tumor and adjacent non-tumor tissue in lung cancer. Study results and caveats: Significantly higher TCR diversity was found in tumor than normal lung. Top 100 clones took a larger repertoire share in normal lung. Shorter survival was associated with higher TCR diversity in tumors.

Three rounds of nested PCR, following a modified ARM-PCR protocol, produced the TCRbeta library. Using its own MiXCR run on the multiplex PCR reads, TCRdb lists one record per CDR3 protein. The table has tens of thousands of distinct CDR3 sequences, 61% seen once. A single count supports this clonotype. The antigen remains undetermined. Germline and junction disagree at one end, which may indicate a read error. Per germline, CDR1 MGHRA and CDR2 YSYEKL. The CDR3 totals 20 residues. No cell sorting was done before RNA was extracted from the tissue. Distant lung tissue was collected more than 3 cm away from the tumor edge. Between August and November 2014, newly diagnosed, chemotherapy-naive lung cancer patients underwent thoracic surgery in China.

The genes are TRBV4-1 and TRBJ2-3, with 9 positions matching TRBD1. Sample: distant non-tumor lung tissue. This TCR came from a man in his sixties or seventies with non-small cell lung cancer. This CDR3 reads CANSQDVGTWTGVSTDTQYF. CDR3 sequence (DNA): TGCGCCAACAGCCAAGACGTGGGGACCTGGACAGGGGTTAGCACAGATACGCAGTATTTT.